The 19 T cell receptor beta chains listed next were all sequenced from one sample in a study of CD8+ T cells in alopecia areata. RNA was isolated and reverse transcribed to cDNA, the sequencing template. Profiled with immunoSEQ multiplex PCR; TCRdb holds only in-frame clones, not every one. The sample holds over 120,000 clones, 45% to 60% seen once. Noted treatment: oral pan-JAK inhibitor, 5-10 mg twice daily. Source: CD8+ T cells sorted from blood, taken at week 4, from a patient treated with tofacitinib. The source of these receptors is a human donor with alopecia areata.

The chain carries TRBV11-2 and TRBJ2-7, with a tentative D call TRBD2 (5 bases). The CDR3 runs to 13 residues. V shed 4 bases and J shed 0 bases, with 7 bases lying between them. CDR1 is SGHAT, CDR2 FQNNGV, per germline. The CDR3 loop is CASSSGSSYEQYF. The CDR3 coding sequence is TGTGCCAGCAGCTCGGGGTCCTCCTACGAGCAGTACTTC.

This chain uses TRBV6-5 with TRBJ2-3; 9 bases fit TRBD2. This CDR3 contains 15 residues. V shed 5 bases, J shed 3 bases, and the junction held 6 bases outside the gene matches. Germline-derived CDR1 and CDR2 are MNHEY and SVGAGI. This chain's CDR3 is CASSSSGGRTDTQYF. As DNA, the CDR3 is TGTGCCAGCAGTAGTAGCGGGGGTAGGACAGATACGCAGTATTTT.

This clone has a handful of counts. V and J are TRBV5-1 and TRBJ2-1; the D is unclear. V gave up 2 bases and J gave up 7 bases, with 19 bases separating them. The CDR3 is 16 amino acids. Germline V gene sequence: CDR1 SGHRS, CDR2 YFSETQ. CDR3 in amino acids: CASSLSRIAGSNEQFF. Here the CDR3 DNA reads TGCGCCAGCAGCTTAAGCCGAATAGCTGGATCGAATGAGCAGTTCTTC.

This clone showed up just a few times. The CDR3 is CSVDRGPTQETQYF. The CDR3 DNA follows: TGCAGCGTTGACAGGGGGCCAACTCAAGAGACCCAGTACTTC. The chain employs TRBV29-1 and TRBJ2-5, with 8 bases aligning to TRBD1. This CDR3 has 14 amino acids. V lost 3 bases to trimming and J lost 2 bases; unmatched junction nucleotides: 5. Germline assignment: CDR1 SQVTM and CDR2 ANQGSEA.

This clone has just a few counts. This chain connects TRBV4-3 to TRBJ2-2; TRBD2 might be the D (7 bases). The CDR3 contains 16 residues. Germline CDR1 and CDR2: LGHNA and YSLEER. Trimming cost V 3 bases and J 7 bases, with 18 bases left between them. The DNA of the CDR3 is TGCGCCAGCAGCCAGGGGGGGCCAGGGTTCAGCGGGGAGCTGTTTTTT. Its translation is CASSQGGPGFSGELFF.

This clone has only a few counts. The chain combines TRBV29-1 with TRBJ1-2; TRBD1 aligns across 7 bases. The CDR3 covers 15 residues. Germline CDR1 and CDR2: SQVTM and ANQGSEA. Trimming removed 0 bases from V and 4 bases from J; junction bases left unmatched: 8. CDR3 sequence: CSVEDGSQGLYGYTF. The CDR3 DNA follows: TGCAGCGTTGAAGATGGGTCACAGGGGCTCTATGGCTACACCTTC. The whole variable domain, filled in from reference TRBV29-1 and TRBJ1-2, reads SAVISQKPSRDICQRGTSLTIQCQVDSQVTMMFWYRQQPGQSLTLIATANQGSEATYESGFVIDKFPISRPNLTFSTLTVSNMSPEDSSIYLCSVEDGSQGLYGYTFGSGTRLTVV.

This clone has only one observation. The rearrangement joins TRBV30 to TRBJ2-1, with D uncertain. Trimming shortened V by 3 bases and J by 8 bases, and 5 bases separated the two germline ends. Germline V gene sequence: CDR1 GTSNPN, CDR2 SVGIG (reference sequence). The length of the CDR3 is 10 residues. CDR3 sequence (DNA): TGTGCCTGGAGCATTCATGAGCAGTTCTTC. This encodes CAWSIHEQFF.

The V call is TRBV6-5, the J call TRBJ1-4; D remains ambiguous. Trimming pared 5 bases from V and 2 bases from J, leaving 9 bases between. The CDR3 length is 14 residues. Germline V lookup: CDR1 MNHEY, CDR2 SVGAGI. The DNA for the CDR3 is TGTGCCAGCAGTCTGGGAGCCACTAATGAAAAACTGTTTTTT. This codes for CASSLGATNEKLFF.

In its sample, this clone was seen a few times. This chain uses TRBV13 with TRBJ2-5; maybe TRBD1 (6 bases). Germline V gene lookup returns CDR1 PRHDT and CDR2 FYEKMQ (reference sequence). Trimming stripped 3 bases from V and 2 bases from J, with 7 bases between. CDR3 length: 13 residues. This CDR3 is CASSLDSQETQYF. The CDR3 DNA sequence: TGTGCCAGCAGCTTGGACAGTCAAGAGACCCAGTACTTC.

The chain joins TRBV5-1 to TRBJ2-7, with D unclear. CDR3 length: 14 residues. Trimming pared 4 bases from V and 0 bases from J, leaving 11 bases between. Per germline, CDR1 SGHRS and CDR2 YFSETQ. In nucleotides, the CDR3 is TGCGCCAGCAGCCTAGGACGGAACTCCTACGAGCAGTACTTC. Amino acid sequence: CASSLGRNSYEQYF.

This rearrangement joins TRBV30 to TRBJ2-1; 7 nucleotides agree with TRBD2. The germline CDR1 and CDR2 sequences are GTSNPN and SVGIG (reference sequence). This CDR3 has 14 residues. V was pared by 0 bases and J by 5 bases, with 4 bases of the junction left unmatched. CDR3 sequence reads: CAWSVYGGDNEQFF. CDR3 bases: TGTGCCTGGAGTGTATATGGGGGGGACAATGAGCAGTTCTTC.

Remarks on this clone: This same CDR3 is encoded by further DNA sequences in the sample. The chain uses TRBV6-5 and TRBJ2-5; D is unclear. Trimming shortened V by 2 bases and J by 3 bases, and 7 bases separated the two germline ends. The CDR3 loop spans 13 amino acids. Per germline, CDR1 MNHEY and CDR2 SVGAGI. CDR3 DNA: TGTGCCAGCAGTTACGACGGTGAAGAGACCCAGTACTTC. Encoded protein: CASSYDGEETQYF.

The chain carries TRBV30 and TRBJ2-7, with 9 bases matching TRBD1. The CDR3 is 15 amino acids. The V gene end was trimmed by 3 bases and the J gene end by 2 bases; junction bases not matched to a gene: 8. Germline assignment: CDR1 GTSNPN and CDR2 SVGIG (reference sequence). CDR3 nucleotides: TGTGCCTGGAGCCCAAACAGGGGGCGAGCCTACGAGCAGTACTTC. Protein: CAWSPNRGRAYEQYF. The variable domain in full, completed from reference TRBV30 and TRBJ2-7, reads SQTIHQWPATLVQPVGSPLSLECTVEGTSNPNLYWYRQAAGRGLQLLFYSVGIGQISSEVPQNLSASRPQDRQFILSSKKLLLSDSGFYLCAWSPNRGRAYEQYFGPGTRLTVT.

This clone has only a few counts. This sequence joins TRBV5-1 and TRBJ2-7; no clear D. Germline V CDR1 and CDR2: SGHRS, YFSETQ. With 0 bases removed from V and 3 bases from J, the gap between germline ends came to 10 bases. This CDR3 region has 14 residues. The CDR3 nucleotides are TGCGCCAGCAGCTTGGCAATATCCATCTACGAGCAGTACTTC. Amino acids: CASSLAISIYEQYF.

This clone came up once. CDR3 in amino acids: CATSSDTIAGVMNEQFF. The CDR3 DNA reads as TGTGCCACCAGCAGCGACACGATAGCGGGGGTAATGAATGAGCAGTTCTTC. The chain employs TRBV15 and TRBJ2-1; 9 nucleotides match TRBD2. This CDR3 contains 17 residues. Unmatched junction bases numbered 13, after V lost 3 bases and J lost 7 bases. Germline values: CDR1 LNHNV, CDR2 YYDKDF (reference sequence).

V usage is TRBV7-8 and J usage is TRBJ2-1; 9 bases map to TRBD2. Trimming took 2 bases from V and 3 from J; bases not matched to a gene: 2. The CDR3 loop spans 15 amino acids. The germline CDR1 and CDR2 sequences are SGHVS and FQNEAQ. CDR3 bases: TGTGCCAGCAGCTTAAGTAGCGGGGGCTACAATGAGCAGTTCTTC. Translation gives CASSLSSGGYNEQFF.

The V call is TRBV19, the J call TRBJ2-1, with 8 bases aligning to TRBD2. The V gene's germline CDR1 is LNHDA and CDR2 SQIVND (reference sequence). The length of the CDR3 is 16 residues. V trimming: 7 bases; J trimming: 5 bases; junction bases outside the gene matches: 13. The CDR3 bases are TGTGCCAGTACTGGCTGGGCGGGGGGCCTCAACAATGAGCAGTTCTTC. This gives the protein CASTGWAGGLNNEQFF.

The rearrangement joins TRBV5-1 to TRBJ1-2; D perhaps matches TRBD1 (6 bases). CDR3 size: 16 residues. The germline V and J ends were trimmed by 0 bases and 5 bases, with 17 bases remaining between them. Germline CDR1 SGHRS, CDR2 YFSETQ. The CDR3 DNA is TGCGCCAGCAGCTTGGACAGGGACGGCTTGAATTATGGCTACACCTTC. Its translation: CASSLDRDGLNYGYTF.

In this sample, this clone turned up a few times. V is TRBV25-1 and J is TRBJ2-6; 8 bases line up with TRBD1. Trimming took 1 base from V and 4 from J; bases not matched to a gene: 6. In germline, CDR1 is MGHDK, CDR2 SYGVNS. The CDR3 has 17 residues. CDR3 coding DNA: TGTGCCAGCAGTGAATTCCGGCAGGGGGCCGGGGCCAACGTCCTGACTTTC. Translated: CASSEFRQGAGANVLTF.